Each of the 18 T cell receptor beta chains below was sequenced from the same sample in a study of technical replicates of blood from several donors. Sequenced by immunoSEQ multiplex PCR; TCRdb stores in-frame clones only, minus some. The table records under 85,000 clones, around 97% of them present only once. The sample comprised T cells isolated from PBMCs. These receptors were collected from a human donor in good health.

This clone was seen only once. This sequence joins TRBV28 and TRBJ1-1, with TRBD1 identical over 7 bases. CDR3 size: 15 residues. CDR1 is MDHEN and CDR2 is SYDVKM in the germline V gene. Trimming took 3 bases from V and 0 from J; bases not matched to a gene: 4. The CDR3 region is CASSLTGSMNTEAFF. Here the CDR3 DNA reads TGTGCCAGCAGTTTGACAGGGAGCATGAACACTGAAGCTTTCTTT. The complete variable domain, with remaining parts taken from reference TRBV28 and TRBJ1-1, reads DVKVTQSSRYLVKRTGEKVFLECVQDMDHENMFWYRQDPGLGLRLIYFSYDVKMKEKGDIPEGYSVSREKKERFSLILESASTNQTSMYLCASSLTGSMNTEAFFGQGTRLTVV.

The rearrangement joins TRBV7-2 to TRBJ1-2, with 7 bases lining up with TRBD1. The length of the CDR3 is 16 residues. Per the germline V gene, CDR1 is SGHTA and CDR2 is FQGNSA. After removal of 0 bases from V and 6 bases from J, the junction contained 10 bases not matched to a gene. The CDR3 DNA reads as TGTGCCAGCAGCTTAGCAGGGGCCGACAGGGCGAATGGCTACACCTTC. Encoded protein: CASSLAGADRANGYTF.

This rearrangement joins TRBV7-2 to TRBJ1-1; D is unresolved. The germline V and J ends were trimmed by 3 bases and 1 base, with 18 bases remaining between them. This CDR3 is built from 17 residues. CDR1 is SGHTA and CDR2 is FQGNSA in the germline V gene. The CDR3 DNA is TGTGCCAGCAGCTTTAAGTCGGGTGAATTTTGGAACACTGAAGCTTTCTTT. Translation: CASSFKSGEFWNTEAFF.

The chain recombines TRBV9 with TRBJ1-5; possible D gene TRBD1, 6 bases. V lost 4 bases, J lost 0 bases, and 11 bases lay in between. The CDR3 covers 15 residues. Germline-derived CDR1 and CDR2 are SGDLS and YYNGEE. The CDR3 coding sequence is TGTGCCAGCAGCCCTAGAGGGGGTAGCAATCAGCCCCAGCATTTT. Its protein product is CASSPRGGSNQPQHF. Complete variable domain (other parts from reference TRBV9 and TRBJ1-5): DSGVTQTPKHLITATGQRVTLRCSPRSGDLSVYWYQQSLDQGLQFLIQYYNGEERAKGNILERFSAQQFPDLHSELNLSSLELGDSALYFCASSPRGGSNQPQHFGDGTRLSIL.

This chain's CDR3 is CASSLSVSNEKLFF. Written as DNA, the CDR3 is TGTGCCAGTAGTTTGAGCGTGTCCAATGAAAAACTGTTTTTT. The chain has TRBV19 and TRBJ1-4; D gene ambiguous. V shed 5 bases and J shed 5 bases, with 12 bases lying between them. Germline V gene sequence: CDR1 LNHDA, CDR2 SQIVND (reference sequence). This CDR3 is 14 amino acids long.

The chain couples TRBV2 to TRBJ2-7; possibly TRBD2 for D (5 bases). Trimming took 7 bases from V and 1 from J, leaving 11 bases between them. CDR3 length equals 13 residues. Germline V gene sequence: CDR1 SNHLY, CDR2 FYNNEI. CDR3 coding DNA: TGTGCCAGCATGATCCGGGGATCCTACGAGCAGTACTTC. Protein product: CASMIRGSYEQYF.

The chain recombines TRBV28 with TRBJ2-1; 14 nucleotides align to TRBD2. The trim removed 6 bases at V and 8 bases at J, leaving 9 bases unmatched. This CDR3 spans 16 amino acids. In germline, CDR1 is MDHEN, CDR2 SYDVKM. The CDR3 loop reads CASSRRTSGRMDEQFF. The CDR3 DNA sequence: TGTGCCAGCAGCCGCAGGACTAGCGGGAGGATGGATGAGCAGTTCTTC.

The CDR3 coding sequence is TGTGCCAGCAGGAGGGGGACTAGCGGGGGCACCGGGGAGACCCAGTACTTC. Translating it yields CASRRGTSGGTGETQYF. This sequence joins TRBV9 and TRBJ2-5; 14 bases match TRBD2. The CDR3 runs to 17 residues. The V gene's germline CDR1 is SGDLS and CDR2 YYNGEE. V lost 5 bases to trimming and J lost 5 bases; unmatched junction nucleotides: 11.

CDR3 residues: CASSLGGQMNTEAFF. The CDR3 DNA reads as TGTGCCAGCAGCTTAGGGGGACAGATGAACACTGAAGCTTTCTTT. The chain couples TRBV7-8 to TRBJ1-1; 7 bases are a match to TRBD1. The germline V gene has CDR1 SGHVS and CDR2 FQNEAQ. The CDR3 contains 15 residues. V shed 1 base, J shed 0 bases, and the junction held 2 bases outside the gene matches. The whole variable domain, filled in from reference TRBV7-8 and TRBJ1-1, reads GAGVSQSPRYKVAKRGQDVALRCDPISGHVSLFWYQQALGQGPEFLTYFQNEAQLDKSGLPSDRFFAERPEGSVSTLKIQRTQQEDSAVYLCASSLGGQMNTEAFFGQGTRLTVV.

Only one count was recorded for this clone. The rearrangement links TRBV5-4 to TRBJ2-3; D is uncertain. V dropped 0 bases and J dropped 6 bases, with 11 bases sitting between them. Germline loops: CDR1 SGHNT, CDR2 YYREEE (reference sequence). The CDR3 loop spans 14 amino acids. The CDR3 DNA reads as TGTGCCAGCAGCTTGGCTACCCCCTGGGATACGCAGTATTTT. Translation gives CASSLATPWDTQYF.

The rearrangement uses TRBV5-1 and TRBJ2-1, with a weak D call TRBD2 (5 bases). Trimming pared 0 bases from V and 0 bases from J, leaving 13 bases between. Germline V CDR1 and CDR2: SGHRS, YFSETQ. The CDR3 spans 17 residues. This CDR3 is CASSLGVRDSSYNEQFF. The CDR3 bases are TGCGCCAGCAGCTTGGGGGTCCGGGATAGCTCCTACAATGAGCAGTTCTTC.

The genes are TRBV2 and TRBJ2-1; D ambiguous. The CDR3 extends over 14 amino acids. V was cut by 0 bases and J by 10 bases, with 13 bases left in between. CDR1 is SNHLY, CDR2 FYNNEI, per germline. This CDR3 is CASSEAPDWAEQFF. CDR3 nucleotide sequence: TGTGCCAGCAGTGAAGCGCCCGATTGGGCCGAGCAGTTCTTC.

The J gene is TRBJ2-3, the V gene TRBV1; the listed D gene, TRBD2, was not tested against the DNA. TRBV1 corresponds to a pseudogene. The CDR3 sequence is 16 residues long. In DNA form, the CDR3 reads TGCACCAGCAGCTTCTCGCGGGGACTAGCGGGAGATACGCAGTATTTT. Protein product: CTSSFSRGLAGDTQYF.

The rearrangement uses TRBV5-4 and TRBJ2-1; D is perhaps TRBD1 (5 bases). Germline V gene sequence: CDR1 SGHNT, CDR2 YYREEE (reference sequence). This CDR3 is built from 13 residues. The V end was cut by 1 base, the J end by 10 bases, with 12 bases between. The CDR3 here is CASSLKGSYEQFF. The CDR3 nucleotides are TGTGCCAGCAGCTTGAAGGGGTCCTACGAGCAGTTCTTC.

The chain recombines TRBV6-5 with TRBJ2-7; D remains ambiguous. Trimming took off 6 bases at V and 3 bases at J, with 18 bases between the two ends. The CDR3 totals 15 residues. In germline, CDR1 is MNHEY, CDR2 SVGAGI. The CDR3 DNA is TGTGCCAGCAGATCCTTGGTCTCTACTGGCTACGAGCAGTACTTC. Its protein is CASRSLVSTGYEQYF.

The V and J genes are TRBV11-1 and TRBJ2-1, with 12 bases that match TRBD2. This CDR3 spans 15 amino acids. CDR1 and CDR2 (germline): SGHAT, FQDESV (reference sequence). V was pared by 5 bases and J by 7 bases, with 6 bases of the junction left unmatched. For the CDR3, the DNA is TGTGCCAGCAGCCGCCTAGCGGGAGGGATAAATGAGCAGTTCTTC. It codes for CASSRLAGGINEQFF. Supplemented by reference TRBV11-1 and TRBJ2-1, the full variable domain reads EAEVAQSPRYKITEKSQAVAFWCDPISGHATLYWYRQILGQGPELLVQFQDESVVDDSQLPKDRFSAERLKGVDSTLKIQPAELGDSAMYLCASSRLAGGINEQFFGPGTRLTVL.

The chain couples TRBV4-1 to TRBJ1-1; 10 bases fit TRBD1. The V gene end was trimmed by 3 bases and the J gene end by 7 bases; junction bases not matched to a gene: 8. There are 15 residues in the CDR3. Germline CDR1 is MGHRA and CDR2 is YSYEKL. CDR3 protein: CASSHTGQGVIEAFF. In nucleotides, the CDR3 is TGCGCCAGCAGCCATACCGGACAGGGGGTCATTGAAGCTTTCTTT.

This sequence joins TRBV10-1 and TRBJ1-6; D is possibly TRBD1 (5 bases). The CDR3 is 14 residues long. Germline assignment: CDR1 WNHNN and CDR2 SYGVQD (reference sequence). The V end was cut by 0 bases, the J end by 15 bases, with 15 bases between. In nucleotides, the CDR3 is TGCGCCAGCAGTGAGTCCCGAGGGAGGGGCCTCCTCCACTTT. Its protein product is CASSESRGRGLLHF.